Below, 28 T cell receptor beta chains from the same sample are listed, as sequenced in a study of early T cells in non-severe SARS-CoV-2 infection. MiXCR was run by TCRdb on the 5' RACE reads, yielding one entry per CDR3 protein. In the table there are tens of thousands of distinct CDR3 sequences, about 6.2% of which are singletons. The material sequenced was whole blood. The receptor set was obtained from an adult who was a healthcare worker with PCR-confirmed SARS-CoV-2 infection or an uninfected control (not recorded which).

This clonotype was seen repeatedly, ten times or more. V usage is TRBV5-6 and J usage is TRBJ1-1; D uncertain. The CDR3 totals 14 residues. The germline gives CDR1 SGHDT, CDR2 YYEEEE. The germline V and J ends were trimmed by 2 bases and 3 bases, with 11 bases remaining between them. CDR3 in DNA: TGTGCCAGCAGCTTATTGGGGTTGGACACTGAAGCTTTCTTT. Translating it yields CASSLLGLDTEAFF.

The table lists this clonotype with many counts. The rearrangement joins TRBV6-1 to TRBJ2-7; D perhaps matches TRBD2 (5 bases). CDR3 size: 13 residues. V lost 6 bases to trimming and J lost 3 bases, with 12 bases between them. Germline V gives CDR1 MNHNS, CDR2 SASEGT. The CDR3 bases are TGTGCCAGCAGCGCCTTGGACTTCTACGAGCAGTACTTC. It codes for CASSALDFYEQYF.

Points on this clonotype: A much larger clone differs by one base, so this may be a read error. The V call is TRBV6-4, the J call TRBJ2-3; no clear D gene. The length of the CDR3 is 14 residues. Germline lookup yields CDR1 MRHNA and CDR2 SNTAGT. Written as DNA, the CDR3 is TGTGCCAGCAGTGAATTTCCAGGCACAGATACGCGGTATTTT. Translation: CASSEFPGTDTRYF.

This clonotype ranks as medium-sized (0.01 to 0.1%). V and J are TRBV11-2 and TRBJ2-7; D is unresolved. With 5 bases removed from V and 2 bases from J, the gap between germline ends came to 4 bases. CDR3 length: 11 residues. CDR1 is SGHAT and CDR2 is FQNNGV in the germline V gene. The CDR3 DNA follows: TGTGCCAGCAGCGACACCTACGAGCAGTACTTC. It specifies CASSDTYEQYF. The full variable domain, with the rest looked up from reference TRBV11-2 and TRBJ2-7, is EAGVAQSPRYKIIEKRQSVAFWCNPISGHATLYWYQQILGQGPKLLIQFQNNGVVDDSQLPKDRFSAERLKGVDSTLKIQPAKLEDSAVYLCASSDTYEQYFGPGTRLTVT.

This clonotype was counted many times. This chain connects TRBV20-1 to TRBJ2-3; 7 bases map to TRBD1. V shed 5 bases, J shed 0 bases, and the junction held 2 bases outside the gene matches. Germline CDR1 is DFQATT and CDR2 is SNEGSKA (reference sequence). CDR3 length: 13 residues. CDR3 in amino acids: CSAPGQSTDTQYF. DNA of the CDR3: TGCAGTGCTCCGGGACAGAGCACAGATACGCAGTATTTT.

The chain combines TRBV28 with TRBJ2-7, with a weak D call TRBD1 (5 bases). The CDR3 contains 12 residues. Germline assignment: CDR1 MDHEN and CDR2 SYDVKM. V was shortened by 8 bases and J by 2 bases, with 10 bases between the two germline ends. DNA for the CDR3: TGTGCCAGCCGACAGAGGACCTACGAGCAGTACTTC. Its translation: CASRQRTYEQYF.

This clonotype turned up a few times. The chain uses TRBV11-3 and TRBJ2-5; no clear D. The CDR3 runs 13 residues. V dropped 5 bases and J dropped 2 bases, with 9 bases sitting between them. The V gene's germline CDR1 is SGHNT and CDR2 YENEEA. The CDR3 reads CASSRSRQETQYF. Written as DNA, the CDR3 is TGTGCCAGCAGCCGCTCGAGGCAAGAGACCCAGTACTTC.

The CDR3 bases are TGTGCCAGCAGCACACCGACAGGGTCAAAGGGAAACATTCAGTACTTC. It translates to CASSTPTGSKGNIQYF. The rearrangement joins TRBV5-4 to TRBJ2-4, with 7 bases lining up with TRBD1. Per the germline V gene, CDR1 is SGHNT and CDR2 is YYREEE (reference sequence). The CDR3 extends over 16 amino acids. V lost 4 bases, J lost 6 bases, and 13 bases stayed unmatched.

This clonotype has only a few counts. V is TRBV19 and J is TRBJ2-6; D not certain. V lost 4 bases to trimming and J lost 0 bases, with 13 bases between them. The CDR3 contains 17 residues. Germline V gene sequence: CDR1 LNHDA, CDR2 SQIVND (reference sequence). CDR3 sequence (DNA): TGTGCCAGTAGTAAGAACTTCTTCGGCTCTGGGGCCAACGTCCTGACTTTC. The encoded protein is CASSKNFFGSGANVLTF.

This clonotype appeared many times. The chain links TRBV24-1 to TRBJ2-3; perhaps TRBD2 as D (6 bases). V lost 5 bases to trimming and J lost 2 bases, with 13 bases between them. Germline CDR1 and CDR2: KGHDR and SFDVKD. The CDR3 sequence is 15 residues long. DNA of the CDR3: TGTGCCACCAGTGCTGGCGGGAAGGCCACAGATACGCAGTATTTT. This encodes CATSAGGKATDTQYF.

This clonotype was seen repeatedly, ten times or more. The chain recombines TRBV6-5 with TRBJ1-6; 8 bases fit TRBD1. V lost 7 bases, J lost 9 bases, and 11 bases stayed unmatched. The CDR3 contains 15 residues. CDR1 and CDR2 from the germline V gene are MNHEY and SVGAGI. The CDR3: CASTSRQGQSSPLHF. The CDR3 DNA sequence: TGTGCCAGCACCAGTAGACAGGGGCAGAGTTCACCCCTCCACTTT.

This clonotype showed up many times. The chain recombines TRBV3-1 with TRBJ1-1; weak D call: TRBD1 (6 bases). V was clipped by 1 base and J by 5 bases, with 11 bases between them. CDR1 and CDR2 (germline): LGHDT, YNNKEL (reference sequence). CDR3 size: 14 residues. CDR3 nucleotide sequence: TGTGCCAGCAGCCAAGGGGGACACGGTACTGAAGCTTTCTTT. Translating it yields CASSQGGHGTEAFF.

In this sample, this clonotype turned up many times. The chain has TRBV9 and TRBJ2-3; 16 positions agree with TRBD2. V lost 2 bases to trimming and J lost 3 bases; unmatched junction nucleotides: 3. There are 17 residues in the CDR3. Germline CDR1 reads SGDLS; CDR2 reads YYNGEE. The CDR3 protein is CASSVGLAGGPTDTQYF. The CDR3 DNA sequence: TGTGCCAGCAGCGTGGGACTAGCGGGGGGGCCAACAGATACGCAGTATTTT.

This clonotype showed up many times. This rearrangement joins TRBV10-2 to TRBJ1-6; 9 bases fit TRBD1. Per the germline V gene, CDR1 is WSHSY and CDR2 is SAAADI. The length of the CDR3 is 16 residues. The J segment lost 7 bases and the V segment lost 1 base, leaving 5 bases of the junction unmatched. CDR3 amino acids: CASSEFDRGWNSPLHF. For the CDR3, the DNA is TGCGCCAGCAGTGAGTTCGACAGGGGGTGGAATTCACCCCTCCACTTT.

This clonotype was found many times. The V gene is TRBV4-3, the J gene TRBJ1-2, with D uncertain. There are 13 residues in the CDR3. Trimming shortened V by 0 bases and J by 4 bases, and 6 bases separated the two germline ends. The V gene's germline CDR1 is LGHNA and CDR2 YSLEER. The CDR3 region has the DNA TGCGCCAGCAGCCAAGAAGGGCCCTATGGCTACACCTTC. Translating gives CASSQEGPYGYTF.

At least ten counts were recorded for this clonotype. CDR3 sequence (DNA): TGCGCCAGCAGCCCCACCTCGATGAATGAAAAACTGTTTTTT. Its translation: CASSPTSMNEKLFF. This rearrangement joins TRBV4-3 to TRBJ1-4; D is ambiguous. This CDR3 has 14 amino acids. Germline V gene sequence: CDR1 LGHNA, CDR2 YSLEER. V lost 4 bases to trimming and J lost 5 bases, with 11 bases between them.

This clonotype was recorded many times. This sequence joins TRBV20-1 and TRBJ2-3; D might be TRBD1 or TRBD2, each matching 5 bases. The CDR3 has 16 amino acids. V shed 1 base and J shed 0 bases, with 14 bases lying between them. Germline loops: CDR1 DFQATT, CDR2 SNEGSKA (reference sequence). CDR3 in amino acids: CSARARDRESTDTQYF. As DNA, the CDR3 is TGCAGTGCTAGAGCCCGGGACCGAGAAAGCACAGATACGCAGTATTTT.

This clonotype has only a few counts. This sequence joins TRBV5-1 and TRBJ2-7, with no clear D. The CDR3 length is 15 residues. Germline assignment: CDR1 SGHRS and CDR2 YFSETQ. Between the trimmed V and J ends, which lost 6 bases and 0 bases, there was a span of 16 bases. This CDR3 is CASTLKGGLSYEQYF. CDR3 coding DNA: TGCGCCAGCACCCTAAAGGGCGGCCTCTCCTACGAGCAGTACTTC.

This clonotype was observed at least ten times. The V gene is TRBV5-5, the J gene TRBJ2-2, with TRBD1 identical over 7 bases. CDR1 is SGHKS and CDR2 is YYEKEE in the germline V gene (reference sequence). The CDR3 runs 15 residues. Trimming at V came to 2 bases and at J to 8 bases, leaving 9 bases not matched to a gene. The CDR3 loop is CASSFRDSDLGELFF. The CDR3, as DNA: TGTGCCAGCAGCTTCCGGGACAGTGATCTTGGGGAGCTGTTTTTT.

This clonotype was seen ten or more times. The chain recombines TRBV12-3 or TRBV12-4 with TRBJ2-1; TRBD2 is a possible D gene (6 bases). This CDR3 has 15 residues. Trimming removed 6 bases from V and 5 bases from J, with 17 bases in between. The CDR3 reads CASSPAAGQHNEQFF. CDR3 DNA: TGTGCCAGCAGCCCGGCGGCGGGGCAACACAATGAGCAGTTCTTC.

This clonotype was recorded many times. This chain links TRBV5-4 with TRBJ2-3; D uncertain. Germline V gene data show CDR1 as SGHNT and CDR2 as YYREEE (reference sequence). Trimming shortened V by 2 bases and J by 0 bases, and 10 bases separated the two germline ends. The CDR3 length is 15 residues. The CDR3, as DNA: TGTGCCAGCAGCTTATCACCATCTAGCACAGATACGCAGTATTTT. It is translated as CASSLSPSSTDTQYF.

In its sample, this clonotype was seen many times. The gene calls are TRBV15 and TRBJ1-6, with D unresolved. Germline V gene data show CDR1 as LNHNV and CDR2 as YYDKDF (reference sequence). CDR3 length: 16 amino acids. V was pared by 0 bases and J by 0 bases, with 6 bases between. The CDR3 loop reads CATSRDLSSYNSPLHF. CDR3 DNA: TGTGCCACCAGCAGAGACCTGAGCTCCTATAATTCACCCCTCCACTTT. The full variable domain, with the rest looked up from reference TRBV15 and TRBJ1-6, is DAMVIQNPRYQVTQFGKPVTLSCSQTLNHNVMYWYQQKSSQAPKLLFHYYDKDFNNEADTPDNFQSRRPNTSFCFLDIRSPGLGDTAMYLCATSRDLSSYNSPLHFGNGTRLTVT.

In this sample, this clonotype turned up many times. The chain couples TRBV7-9 to TRBJ2-3, with TRBD2 matching 8 bases. The V and J ends lost 2 bases and 1 base, in that order; junction bases with no gene match: 8. Per the germline V gene, CDR1 is SEHNR and CDR2 is FQNEAQ (reference sequence). The CDR3 covers 17 residues. The CDR3 DNA follows: TGTGCCAGCAGCTTACCGGGGGGGGCCCCTGGCACAGATACGCAGTATTTT. It yields the protein CASSLPGGAPGTDTQYF.

In regard to this clonotype: A much larger clone differs from this one at a single base, so this may be a read error. This chain connects TRBV30 to TRBJ2-3, with 8 bases that match TRBD2. Germline CDR1 is GTSNPN and CDR2 is SVGIG (reference sequence). The CDR3 is 15 amino acids. The CDR3, as DNA: TGTGCCTGGGACCGAACGGGGGGGAGCACAGATACGCAGTGTTTT. This gives the protein CAWDRTGGSTDTQCF.

The chain combines TRBV20-1 with TRBJ2-1; 11 nucleotides line up with TRBD2. The V gene end was trimmed by 6 bases and the J gene end by 7 bases; junction bases not matched to a gene: 11. The CDR3 length is 15 residues. CDR1 DFQATT and CDR2 SNEGSKA come from the germline V gene (reference sequence). CDR3 loop: CSAPRPSGGMNEQFF. CDR3 DNA sequence: TGCAGTGCCCCTAGGCCTAGCGGGGGGATGAATGAGCAGTTCTTC.

The chain combines TRBV6-1 with TRBJ2-1; weak D call: TRBD1 (8 bases). Trimming left V 10 bases short and J 7 bases short, with 20 bases between. CDR1 is MNHNS, CDR2 SASEGT, per germline. The CDR3 runs to 14 residues. CDR3 bases: TGTGCCACGCTCCGTAACAGGGGGGGGAATGAGCAGTTCTTC. This encodes CATLRNRGGNEQFF.

This clonotype was recorded many times. The chain combines TRBV5-1 with TRBJ1-1, with TRBD1 matching 7 bases. There are 16 residues in the CDR3. Germline loops: CDR1 SGHRS, CDR2 YFSETQ. Trimming removed 3 bases from V and 4 bases from J; junction bases left unmatched: 12. Here the CDR3 reads CASSSEQGNGGTEAFF. In nucleotides, the CDR3 is TGCGCCAGCAGCTCCGAACAGGGGAACGGTGGCACTGAAGCTTTCTTT.

This clonotype showed up many times. This chain uses TRBV3-1 with TRBJ2-1, with TRBD1 matching 7 bases. The CDR3 is made up of 16 amino acids. Germline V CDR1 and CDR2: LGHDT, YNNKEL (reference sequence). V shed 0 bases and J 3 bases; nucleotides not matched to a gene: 5. The CDR3 coding sequence is TGTGCCAGCAGCCAAGATGCGGCAGGGGGCTACAATGAGCAGTTCTTC. Translation: CASSQDAAGGYNEQFF.